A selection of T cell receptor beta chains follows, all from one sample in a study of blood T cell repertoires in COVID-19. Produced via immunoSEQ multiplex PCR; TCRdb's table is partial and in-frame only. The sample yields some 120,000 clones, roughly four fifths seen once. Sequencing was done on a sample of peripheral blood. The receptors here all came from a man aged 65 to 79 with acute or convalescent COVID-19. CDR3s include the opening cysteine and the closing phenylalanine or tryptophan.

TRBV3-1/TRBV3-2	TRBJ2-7	CASSQDPAGVSGEQYF
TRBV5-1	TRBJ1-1	CASSLSTVMNTEAFF
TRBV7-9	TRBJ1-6	CASSFQGAGDNSPLHF
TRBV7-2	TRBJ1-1	CASRMGGSAFF
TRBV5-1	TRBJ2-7	CASSSTSVSYEQYF
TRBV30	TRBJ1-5	CAWSVPGRGSNQPQHF
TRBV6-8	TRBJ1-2	CASTIQGKGGYTF
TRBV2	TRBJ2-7	CASMWAPKGYEQYF
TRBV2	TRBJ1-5	CASSEENTGGQPQHF
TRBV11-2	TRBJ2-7	CASRDAGTGVYEQYF
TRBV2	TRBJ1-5	CASSTAGGDNQPQHF
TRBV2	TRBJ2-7	CATTKAESSYEQYF
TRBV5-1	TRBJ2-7	CASSLGTSGGPGADEFRGGKQYF
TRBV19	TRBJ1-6	CASSFPGNSPLHF
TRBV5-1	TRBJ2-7	CASSLSGARSYEQYF
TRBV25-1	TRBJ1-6	CASSEGDRDNSPLHF
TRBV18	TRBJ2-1	CASSPQGLQVRGEQFF
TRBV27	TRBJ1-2	CASSSSGLNYGYTF
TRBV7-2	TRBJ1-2	CASSPRVVRGGQGYTF
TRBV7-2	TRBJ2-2	CASNLAGSVGELFF
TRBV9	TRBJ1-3	CASSATGGSDTIYF
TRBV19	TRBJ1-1	CASSLQSSGTEAFF
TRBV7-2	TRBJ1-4	CASSKRQGRAPTNEKLFF
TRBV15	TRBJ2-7	CATSRLLAGGPGEQYF
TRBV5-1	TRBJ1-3	CASSRETGDGDTIYF
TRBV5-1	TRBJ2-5	CASSPTGAETQYF
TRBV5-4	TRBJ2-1	CASSPGQGSFGEQFF
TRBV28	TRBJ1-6	CASSRVANSPLHF